The rows below give T cell receptor beta chains drawn from one sample of a study of molecular identifiers for immune sequencing clone quantification. TCRdb reprocessed the PCR reads via MiXCR and lists one record per CDR3 protein. The table lists about 68,000 distinct CDR3 sequences, less than 20% of them singletons. The sequenced sample was naive CD8+ T cells from blood, with Jurkat cell RNA spiked in. The receptors derive from a human donor in good health. Some libraries in this study had Jurkat cell RNA spiked in. Both conserved end residues are part of each CDR3. D genes are given only for firm matches. Not all rows give a size; the values are once, few, many and, for expanded clones, a class.

size: many; D: NA; J: TRBJ2-7; V: TRBV6-6; DNA: TGTGCCAGCAGCCCAGGTCTCTCCTACGAGCAGTACTTC; CDR3: CASSPGLSYEQYF
size: many; D: TRBD1; J: TRBJ1-1; V: TRBV7-3; DNA: TGTGCCAGCAGCTTAATTGGGACAGCTAATGAAGCTTTCTTT; CDR3: CASSLIGTANEAFF
size: many; D: TRBD2; J: TRBJ2-7; V: TRBV4-2; DNA: TGTGCCAGCAGCCAAGGGGCGGGAGGCGGTGACGAGCAGTACTTC; CDR3: CASSQGAGGGDEQYF
size: many; D: TRBD2; J: TRBJ2-7; V: TRBV7-6; DNA: TGTGCCAGCAGCTTACAGGTGAAGGGACTAGCGGGCGAGCAGTACTTC; CDR3: CASSLQVKGLAGEQYF
size: NA; D: TRBD2; J: TRBJ2-7; V: TRBV29-1; DNA: TGCAGCGTTGAAGAGGGGACTAGCGGGGTTTTCGAGCAGTACTTC; CDR3: CSVEEGTSGVFEQYF
size: NA; D: NA; J: TRBJ2-1; V: TRBV7-9; DNA: TGTGCCAGCAGCTCAAGTACGTTGGATGAGCAGTTCTTC; CDR3: CASSSSTLDEQFF
size: many; D: NA; J: TRBJ2-5; V: TRBV7-9; DNA: TGTGCCAGCAGCTTAGCGATCGGACCGCTCCAAGAGACCCAGTACTTC; CDR3: CASSLAIGPLQETQYF
size: many; D: NA; J: TRBJ2-7; V: TRBV29-1; DNA: TGCAGCGTACTAATAGCGAACTACTCCTACGAGCAGTACTTC; CDR3: CSVLIANYSYEQYF
size: NA; D: NA; J: TRBJ2-1; V: TRBV11-2; DNA: TGTGCCAGCAGCTCACTGGATGAGCAGTTCTTC; CDR3: CASSSLDEQFF
size: many; D: NA; J: TRBJ1-1; V: TRBV30; DNA: TGTGCCTGGAGTGAGATCGGGGTGTGGGGGGAGAACCCCACTGAAGCTTTCTTT; CDR3: CAWSEIGVWGENPTEAFF
size: NA; D: TRBD2; J: TRBJ2-2; V: TRBV6-2/TRBV6-3; DNA: TGTGCCAGCAGTTTCTCGAGCGCGGGAGGGCCGAGGGAGCTGTTTTTT; CDR3: CASSFSSAGGPRELFF
size: many; D: NA; J: TRBJ2-7; V: TRBV30; DNA: TGTGCCTGGGGGGACCTACGGGAGCAGTACTTC; CDR3: CAWGDLREQYF
size: many; D: TRBD1; J: TRBJ2-7; V: TRBV5-1; DNA: TGCGCCAGCAGCCCGACAGGGTTCGAGCAGTACTTC; CDR3: CASSPTGFEQYF
size: many; D: NA; J: TRBJ2-5; V: TRBV6-6; DNA: TGTGCCAGCAGTTACTCGAAAGGGGTGGAGACCCAGTACTTC; CDR3: CASSYSKGVETQYF
size: many; D: TRBD2; J: TRBJ2-1; V: TRBV20-1; DNA: TGCAGTGCTAGCGAAACTAGCGGGAGCGCCAATGAGCAGTTCTTC; CDR3: CSASETSGSANEQFF
size: many; D: TRBD1; J: TRBJ2-1; V: TRBV7-9; DNA: TGTGCCAGCAGCTTATACAGGGGGCCGGATGAGCAGTTCTTC; CDR3: CASSLYRGPDEQFF
size: NA; D: NA; J: TRBJ2-7; V: TRBV13; DNA: TGTGCCAGCAGCTCCGGGACATCCTACGTGCAGTACTTC; CDR3: CASSSGTSYVQYF
size: many; D: TRBD1; J: TRBJ2-7; V: TRBV6-5; DNA: TGTGCCAGCAGCACAACCGGGACAGGGGACCTCTACGAGCAGTACTTC; CDR3: CASSTTGTGDLYEQYF
size: few; D: NA; J: TRBJ1-4; V: TRBV12-3/TRBV12-4; DNA: TGTGCCAGCAGTGCAAGCTGGGGGGCTAATGAAAAACTGTTTTTT; CDR3: CASSASWGANEKLFF
size: many; D: TRBD1; J: TRBJ2-2; V: TRBV7-9; DNA: TGTGCCAGCAGCTACCAAATTGCGACAGGGTTGTTTTCGGACACCGGGGAGCTGTTTTTT; CDR3: CASSYQIATGLFSDTGELFF
size: many; D: NA; J: TRBJ2-3; V: TRBV21-1; DNA: TGTGCCAGCAGCAAATCAGCAGATACGCAGTATTTT; CDR3: CASSKSADTQYF
size: few; D: TRBD2; J: TRBJ2-1; V: TRBV15; DNA: TGTGCCACCAGCAGCCTAGCGGAATACAATGAGCAGTTCTTC; CDR3: CATSSLAEYNEQFF
size: NA; D: TRBD1; J: TRBJ1-2; V: TRBV6-5; DNA: TGTGCCAGCAGTTCCCAGGGGGTATTTTTCGATGGCTACACCTTC; CDR3: CASSSQGVFFDGYTF
size: many; D: TRBD2; J: TRBJ2-7; V: TRBV2; DNA: TGTGCCAGCACCGAGGGGACTATCTCCTACGAGCAGTACTTC; CDR3: CASTEGTISYEQYF
size: many; D: NA; J: TRBJ1-5; V: TRBV2; DNA: TGTGCCAGCGAGCGGACAGATAAATATAGCAATCAGCCCCAGCATTTT; CDR3: CASERTDKYSNQPQHF
size: many; D: NA; J: TRBJ1-6; V: TRBV27; DNA: TGTGCCAGCAGTTTATTTTTGGCAGCACTGAGCTCCTATAATTCACCCCTCCACTTT; CDR3: CASSLFLAALSSYNSPLHF
size: many; D: NA; J: TRBJ1-5; V: TRBV7-9; DNA: TGTGCCAGCAGCTCGGTTTTGGAGGGGGGGAATCAGCCCCAGCATTTT; CDR3: CASSSVLEGGNQPQHF
size: NA; D: NA; J: TRBJ2-2; V: TRBV12-5; DNA: TGTGCTAATGGTTTGGCGGGCCCCGGGGAGCTGTTTTTT; CDR3: CANGLAGPGELFF
size: many; D: TRBD2; J: TRBJ2-7; V: TRBV7-9; DNA: TGTGCCAGCAGCTCCCGGGACTACAAACCCTCCTACGAGCAGTACTTC; CDR3: CASSSRDYKPSYEQYF
size: few; D: NA; J: TRBJ2-1; V: TRBV7-3; DNA: TGTGCCAGCAGCCCCACCCCCGGGAGCAATGAGCAGTTCTTC; CDR3: CASSPTPGSNEQFF
size: many; D: NA; J: TRBJ2-3; V: TRBV30; DNA: TGTGCCTGGAGTGTCGCCAGGGCTAGCACAGATACGCAGTATTTT; CDR3: CAWSVARASTDTQYF
size: many; D: NA; J: TRBJ2-1; V: TRBV5-6; DNA: TGTGCCAGCAGCTTGGCGGGATCGGGGGAGCAGTTCTTC; CDR3: CASSLAGSGEQFF
size: many; D: NA; J: TRBJ1-5; V: TRBV15; DNA: TGTGCCACCAGCCGCGAAAGAACGGGCAATCAGCCCCAGCATTTT; CDR3: CATSRERTGNQPQHF
size: many; D: NA; J: TRBJ2-7; V: TRBV29-1; DNA: TGCAGCGCTGTCCGGGCTTACGAGCAGTACTTC; CDR3: CSAVRAYEQYF
size: many; D: NA; J: TRBJ1-5; V: TRBV28; DNA: TGTGCCAGCAGTCCCCCGCCAGGGCCATATAGCAATCAGCCCCAGCATTTT; CDR3: CASSPPPGPYSNQPQHF
size: many; D: NA; J: TRBJ1-5; V: TRBV24-1; DNA: TGTGCCACCAGTGACGGTGCCGCTCACAATCAGCCCCAGCATTTT; CDR3: CATSDGAAHNQPQHF
size: few; D: NA; J: TRBJ2-3; V: TRBV11-2; DNA: TGTGCCAGCAGCTTTCGGGGAACGGGTCTCGGCACAGATACGCAGTATTTT; CDR3: CASSFRGTGLGTDTQYF
size: many; D: NA; J: TRBJ1-5; V: TRBV20-1; DNA: TGCAGTGCTAGACCCGGGGGCGGCCTACAGCCCCAGCATTTT; CDR3: CSARPGGGLQPQHF
size: many; D: NA; J: TRBJ2-3; V: TRBV19; DNA: TGTGCCAGTAGTAGCCAGACAGGACTACACACAGATACGCAGTATTTT; CDR3: CASSSQTGLHTDTQYF
size: many; D: NA; J: TRBJ1-5; V: TRBV7-9; DNA: TGTGCCAGCAGCTCCGTCGGGGGCGCGCGCAATCAGCCCCAGCATTTT; CDR3: CASSSVGGARNQPQHF
size: few; D: TRBD2; J: TRBJ2-3; V: TRBV7-9; DNA: TGTGCCAGCAGCTTACCCCCGGCGGGAGTTATAGCAGATACGCAGTATTTT; CDR3: CASSLPPAGVIADTQYF
size: many; D: TRBD2; J: TRBJ2-2; V: TRBV15; DNA: TGTGCCACCAGCAGCGTATATTTAGCGGGGTCGAACACCGGGGAGCTGTTTTTT; CDR3: CATSSVYLAGSNTGELFF
size: many; D: TRBD1; J: TRBJ1-1; V: TRBV14; DNA: TGTGCCAGCAGCGGGGCAGGGGGACGGGGCACTGAAGCTTTCTTT; CDR3: CASSGAGGRGTEAFF